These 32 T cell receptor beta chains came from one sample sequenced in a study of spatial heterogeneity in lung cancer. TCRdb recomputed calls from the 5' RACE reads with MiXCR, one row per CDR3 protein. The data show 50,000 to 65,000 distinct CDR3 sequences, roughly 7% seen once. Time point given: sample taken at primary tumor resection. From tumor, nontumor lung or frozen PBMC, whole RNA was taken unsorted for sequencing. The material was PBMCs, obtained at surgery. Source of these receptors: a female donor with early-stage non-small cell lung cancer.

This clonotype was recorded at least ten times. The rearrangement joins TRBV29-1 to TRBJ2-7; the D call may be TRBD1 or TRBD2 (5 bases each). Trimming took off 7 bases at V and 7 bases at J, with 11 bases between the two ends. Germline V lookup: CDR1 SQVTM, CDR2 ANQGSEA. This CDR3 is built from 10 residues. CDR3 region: CSARDREQYF. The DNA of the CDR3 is TGCAGCGCCAGGGACCGGGAGCAGTACTTC.

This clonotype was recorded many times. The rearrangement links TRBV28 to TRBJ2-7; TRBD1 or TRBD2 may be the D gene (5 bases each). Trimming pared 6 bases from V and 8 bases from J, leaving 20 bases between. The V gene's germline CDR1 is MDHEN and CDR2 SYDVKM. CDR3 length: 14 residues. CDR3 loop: CASRIRDQLTKQYF. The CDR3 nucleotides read TGTGCCAGCAGAATCCGGGACCAACTTACGAAGCAGTACTTC. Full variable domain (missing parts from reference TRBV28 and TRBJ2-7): DVKVTQSSRYLVKRTGEKVFLECVQDMDHENMFWYRQDPGLGLRLIYFSYDVKMKEKGDIPEGYSVSREKKERFSLILESASTNQTSMYLCASRIRDQLTKQYFGPGTRLTVT.

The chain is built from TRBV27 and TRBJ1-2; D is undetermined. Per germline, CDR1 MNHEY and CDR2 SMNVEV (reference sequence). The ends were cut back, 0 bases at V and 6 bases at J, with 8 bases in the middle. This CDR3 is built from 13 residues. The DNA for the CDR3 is TGTGCCAGCAGTTTATCCGTCCTGGATGGCTACACCTTC. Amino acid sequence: CASSLSVLDGYTF.

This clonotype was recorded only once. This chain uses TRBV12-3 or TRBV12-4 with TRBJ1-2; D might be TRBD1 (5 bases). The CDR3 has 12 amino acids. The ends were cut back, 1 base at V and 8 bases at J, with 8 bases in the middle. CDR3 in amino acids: CASSLGGRGYTF. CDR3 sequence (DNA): TGTGCCAGCAGTTTAGGGGGGAGAGGCTACACCTTC.

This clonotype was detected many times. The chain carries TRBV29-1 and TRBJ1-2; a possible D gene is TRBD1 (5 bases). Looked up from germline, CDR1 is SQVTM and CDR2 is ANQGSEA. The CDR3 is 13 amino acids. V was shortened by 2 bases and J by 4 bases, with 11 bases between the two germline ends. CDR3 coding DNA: TGCAGCGTTGAATTTGACAGTTTCTATGGCTACACCTTC. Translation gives CSVEFDSFYGYTF.

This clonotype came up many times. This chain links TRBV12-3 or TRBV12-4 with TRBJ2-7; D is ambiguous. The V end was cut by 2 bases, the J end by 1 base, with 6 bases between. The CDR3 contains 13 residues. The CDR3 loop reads CASSLSPSYEQYF. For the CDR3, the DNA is TGTGCCAGCAGTTTAAGCCCGTCCTACGAGCAGTACTTC.

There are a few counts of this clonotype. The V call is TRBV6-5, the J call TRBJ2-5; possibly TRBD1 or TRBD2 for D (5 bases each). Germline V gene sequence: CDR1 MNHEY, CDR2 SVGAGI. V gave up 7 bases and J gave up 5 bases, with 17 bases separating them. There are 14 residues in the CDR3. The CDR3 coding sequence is TGTGCCAGCAACCCTTGGGGGTACGGGGAGACCCAGTACTTC. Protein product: CASNPWGYGETQYF.

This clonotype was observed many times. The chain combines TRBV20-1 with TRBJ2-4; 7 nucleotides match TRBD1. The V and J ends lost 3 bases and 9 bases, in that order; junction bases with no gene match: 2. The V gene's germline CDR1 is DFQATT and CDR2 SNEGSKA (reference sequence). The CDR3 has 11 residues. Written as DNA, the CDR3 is TGCAGTGCTAGCGACAGGGTCATTCAGTACTTC. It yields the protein CSASDRVIQYF.

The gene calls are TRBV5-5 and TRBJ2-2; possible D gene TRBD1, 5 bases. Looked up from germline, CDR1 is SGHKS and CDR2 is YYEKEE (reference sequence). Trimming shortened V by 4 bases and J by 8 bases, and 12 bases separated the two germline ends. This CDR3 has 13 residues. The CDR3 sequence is CASSPGATGELFF. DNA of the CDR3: TGTGCCAGCAGCCCTGGGGCCACGGGGGAGCTGTTTTTT. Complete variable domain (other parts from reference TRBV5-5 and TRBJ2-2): DAGVTQSPTHLIKTRGQQVTLRCSPISGHKSVSWYQQVLGQGPQFIFQYYEKEERGRGNFPDRFSARQFPNYSSELNVNALLLGDSALYLCASSPGATGELFFGEGSRLTVL.

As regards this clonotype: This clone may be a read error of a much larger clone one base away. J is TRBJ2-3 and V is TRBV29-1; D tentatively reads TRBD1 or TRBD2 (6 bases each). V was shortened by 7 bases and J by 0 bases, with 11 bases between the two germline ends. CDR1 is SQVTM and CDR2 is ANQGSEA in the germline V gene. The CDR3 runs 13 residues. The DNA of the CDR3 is TGCAGCGCCACAGGGACTAGCACAGATACGCAGTATTTT. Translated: CSATGTSTDTQYF.

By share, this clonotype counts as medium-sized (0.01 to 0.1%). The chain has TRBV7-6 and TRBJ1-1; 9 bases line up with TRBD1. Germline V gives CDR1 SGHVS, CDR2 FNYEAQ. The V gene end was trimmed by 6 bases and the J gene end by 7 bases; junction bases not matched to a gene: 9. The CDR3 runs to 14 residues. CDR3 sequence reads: CASRTSPGQGEAFF. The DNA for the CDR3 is TGTGCCAGCAGAACCAGCCCGGGACAGGGTGAAGCTTTCTTT.

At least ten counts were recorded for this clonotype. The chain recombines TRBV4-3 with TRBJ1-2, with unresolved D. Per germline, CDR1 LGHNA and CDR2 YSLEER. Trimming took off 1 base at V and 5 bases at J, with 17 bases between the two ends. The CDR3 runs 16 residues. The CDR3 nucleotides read TGCGCCAGCAGCCAAGGCGTAAGGCAGAGCTTTTATGGCTACACCTTC. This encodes CASSQGVRQSFYGYTF.

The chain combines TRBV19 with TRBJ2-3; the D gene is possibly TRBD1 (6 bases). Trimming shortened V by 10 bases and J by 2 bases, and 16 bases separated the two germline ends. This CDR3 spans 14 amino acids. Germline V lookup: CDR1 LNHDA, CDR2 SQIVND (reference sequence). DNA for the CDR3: TGTGCCACCCAGGACAGCAAGTACACAGATACGCAGTATTTT. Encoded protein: CATQDSKYTDTQYF.

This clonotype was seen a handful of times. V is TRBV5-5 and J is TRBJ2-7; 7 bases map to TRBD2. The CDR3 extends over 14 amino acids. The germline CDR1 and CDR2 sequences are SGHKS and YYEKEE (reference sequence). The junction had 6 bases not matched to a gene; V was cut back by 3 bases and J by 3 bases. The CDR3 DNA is TGTGCCAGCAGCTACCGGGACTACGACTACGAGCAGTACTTC. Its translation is CASSYRDYDYEQYF.

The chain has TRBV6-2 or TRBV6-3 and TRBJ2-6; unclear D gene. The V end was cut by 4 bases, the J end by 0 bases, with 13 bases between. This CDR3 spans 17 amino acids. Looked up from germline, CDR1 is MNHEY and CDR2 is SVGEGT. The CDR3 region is CASSFDVGSSGANVLTF. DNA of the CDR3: TGTGCCAGCAGTTTCGACGTGGGTAGCTCTGGGGCCAACGTCCTGACTTTC.

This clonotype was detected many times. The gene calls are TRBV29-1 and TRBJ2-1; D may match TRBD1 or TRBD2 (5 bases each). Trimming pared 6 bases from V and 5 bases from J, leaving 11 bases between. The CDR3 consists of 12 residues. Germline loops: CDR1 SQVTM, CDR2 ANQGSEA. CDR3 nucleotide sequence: TGCAGCGTAAAGACAGCGGACAATGAGCAGTTCTTC. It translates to CSVKTADNEQFF.

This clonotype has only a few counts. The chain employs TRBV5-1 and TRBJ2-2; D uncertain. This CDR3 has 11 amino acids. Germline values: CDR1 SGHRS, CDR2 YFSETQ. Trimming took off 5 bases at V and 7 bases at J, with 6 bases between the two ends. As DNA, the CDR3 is TGCGCCAGCAGAGGCATCGGGGAGCTGTTTTTT. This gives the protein CASRGIGELFF.

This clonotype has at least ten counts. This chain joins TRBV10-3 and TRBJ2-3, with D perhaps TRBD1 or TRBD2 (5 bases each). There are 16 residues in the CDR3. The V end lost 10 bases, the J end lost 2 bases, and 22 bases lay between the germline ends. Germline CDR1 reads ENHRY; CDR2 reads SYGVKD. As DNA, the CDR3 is TGTGCCACCCGCCCGACAACCGGGGCACACACAGATACGCAGTATTTT. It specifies CATRPTTGAHTDTQYF.

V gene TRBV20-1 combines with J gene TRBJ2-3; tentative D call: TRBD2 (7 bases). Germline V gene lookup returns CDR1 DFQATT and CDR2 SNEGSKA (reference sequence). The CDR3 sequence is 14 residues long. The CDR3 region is CMSGEGHNTDTQYF. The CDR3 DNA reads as TGCATGAGTGGGGAGGGACACAACACAGATACGCAGTATTTT.

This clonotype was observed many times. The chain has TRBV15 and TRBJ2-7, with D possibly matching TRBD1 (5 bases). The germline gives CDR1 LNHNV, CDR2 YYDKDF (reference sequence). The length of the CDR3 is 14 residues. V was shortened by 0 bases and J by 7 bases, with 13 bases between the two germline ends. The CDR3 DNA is TGTGCCACCAGCAGAGATACAGGCTTAGGGGAGCAGTACTTC. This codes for CATSRDTGLGEQYF.

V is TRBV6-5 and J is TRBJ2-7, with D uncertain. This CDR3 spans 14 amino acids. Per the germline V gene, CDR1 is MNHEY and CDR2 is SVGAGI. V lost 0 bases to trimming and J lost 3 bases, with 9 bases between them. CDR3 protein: CASSYSTNHYEQYF. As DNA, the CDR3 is TGTGCCAGCAGTTACTCGACAAACCACTACGAGCAGTACTTC.

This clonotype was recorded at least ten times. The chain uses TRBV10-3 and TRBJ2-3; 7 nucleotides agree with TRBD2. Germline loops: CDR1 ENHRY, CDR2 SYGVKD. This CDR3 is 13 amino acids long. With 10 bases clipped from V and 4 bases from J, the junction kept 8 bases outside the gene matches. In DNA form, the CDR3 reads TGTGCCACCGGGAAGGGAGGGTCAGATACGCAGTATTTT. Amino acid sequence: CATGKGGSDTQYF.

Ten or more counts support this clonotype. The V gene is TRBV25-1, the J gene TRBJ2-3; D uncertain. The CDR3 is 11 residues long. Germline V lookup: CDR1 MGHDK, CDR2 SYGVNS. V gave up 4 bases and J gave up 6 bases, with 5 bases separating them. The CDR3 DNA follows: TGTGCCAGCAGTGTGGTGGATACGCAGTATTTT. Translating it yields CASSVVDTQYF.

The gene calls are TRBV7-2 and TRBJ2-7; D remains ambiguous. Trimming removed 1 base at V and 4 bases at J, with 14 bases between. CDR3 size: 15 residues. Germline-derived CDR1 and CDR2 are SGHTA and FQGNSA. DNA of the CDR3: TGTGCCAGCAGCTTAGGCCTAGATAAAGTTTACGAGCAGTACTTC. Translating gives CASSLGLDKVYEQYF.

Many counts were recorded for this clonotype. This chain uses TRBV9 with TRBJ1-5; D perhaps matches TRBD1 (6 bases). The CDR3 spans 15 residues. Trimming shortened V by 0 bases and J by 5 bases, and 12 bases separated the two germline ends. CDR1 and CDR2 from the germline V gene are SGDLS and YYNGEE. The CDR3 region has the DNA TGTGCCAGCAGCGTAGAGTCAGGGGCGGATCAGCCCCAGCATTTT. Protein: CASSVESGADQPQHF.

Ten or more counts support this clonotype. CDR3 in amino acids: CASSDGVRGIDQETQYF. CDR3 sequence (DNA): TGTGCCAGCAGCGACGGGGTCAGGGGCATCGACCAAGAGACCCAGTACTTC. The rearrangement uses TRBV11-2 and TRBJ2-5; possible D gene TRBD1, 6 bases. From germline, CDR1 is SGHAT and CDR2 FQNNGV. Trimming took 5 bases from V and 0 from J, leaving 19 bases between them. The CDR3 consists of 17 residues.

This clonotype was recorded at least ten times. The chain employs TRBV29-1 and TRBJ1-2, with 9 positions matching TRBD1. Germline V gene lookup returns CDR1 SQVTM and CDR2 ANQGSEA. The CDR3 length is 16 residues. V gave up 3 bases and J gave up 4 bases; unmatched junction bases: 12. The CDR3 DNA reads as TGCAGCGTTGACGGGGACAGGGTTTCGGAGCGCTATGGCTACACCTTC. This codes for CSVDGDRVSERYGYTF.

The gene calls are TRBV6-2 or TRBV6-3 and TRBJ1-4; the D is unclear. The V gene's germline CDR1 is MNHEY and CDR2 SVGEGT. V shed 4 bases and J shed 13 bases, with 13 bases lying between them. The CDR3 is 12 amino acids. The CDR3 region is CASSFSPGLLFF. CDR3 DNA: TGTGCCAGCAGTTTCTCTCCGGGATTACTGTTTTTT.

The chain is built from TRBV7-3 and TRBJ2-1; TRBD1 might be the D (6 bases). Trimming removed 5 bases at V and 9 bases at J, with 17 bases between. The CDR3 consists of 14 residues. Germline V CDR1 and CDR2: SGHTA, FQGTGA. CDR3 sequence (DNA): TGTGCCAGCAGCCCGCAAACAGGGAGCGGTGAGCAGTTCTTC. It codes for CASSPQTGSGEQFF.

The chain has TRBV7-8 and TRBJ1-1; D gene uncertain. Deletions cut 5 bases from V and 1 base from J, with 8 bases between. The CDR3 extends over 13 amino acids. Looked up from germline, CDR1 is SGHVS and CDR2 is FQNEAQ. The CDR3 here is CASSPLRNTEAFF. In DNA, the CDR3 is TGTGCCAGCAGCCCTCTTAGGAACACTGAAGCTTTCTTT.

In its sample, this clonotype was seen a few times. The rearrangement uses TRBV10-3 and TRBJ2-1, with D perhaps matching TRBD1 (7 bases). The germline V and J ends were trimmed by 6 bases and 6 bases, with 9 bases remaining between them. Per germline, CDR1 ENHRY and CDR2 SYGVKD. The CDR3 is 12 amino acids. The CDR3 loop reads CAISQGGNEQFF. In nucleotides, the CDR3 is TGTGCCATCAGCCAGGGGGGCAATGAGCAGTTCTTC.

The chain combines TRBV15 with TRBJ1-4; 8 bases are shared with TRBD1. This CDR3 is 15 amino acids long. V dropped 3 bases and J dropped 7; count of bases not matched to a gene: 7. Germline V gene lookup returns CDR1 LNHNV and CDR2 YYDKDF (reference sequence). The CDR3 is CATSSSGTGFEKLFF. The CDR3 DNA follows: TGTGCCACCAGCAGCTCCGGGACAGGATTTGAAAAACTGTTTTTT.